This T cell receptor (beta chain) was documented in a study of post-analysis software for immune sequencing data. In regard to this clonotype: Antigen: not known.

Regarding the study as a whole: Comparison with controls showed significantly lower normalized Chao1 diversity in multiple sclerosis patients. In patients, TRBV5-6, TRBV5-1 and TRBV20-1 belonged to five TRBV segments found more frequently than in controls.

The germline CDR1 and CDR2 sequences are SQVTM and ANQGSEA. The CDR3 is 15 amino acids. Trimming removed 0 bases at V and 6 bases at J, with 15 bases between. Prepared TCR beta cDNA libraries contained unique molecular identifiers. One entry per CDR3 protein results from TCRdb running MiXCR on the PCR reads. The sample has approximately 350,000 distinct CDR3 sequences, about a third seen once; the top ten hold around an eighth. The chain has TRBV29-1 and TRBJ2-1; D is uncertain. The sample taken for sequencing was blood. The receptor's source is a girl aged 5-17 years with multiple sclerosis. CDR3 loop: CSVEDGQHPGNEQFF. The DNA of the CDR3 is TGCAGCGTTGAAGACGGCCAGCATCCAGGCAATGAGCAGTTCTTC.